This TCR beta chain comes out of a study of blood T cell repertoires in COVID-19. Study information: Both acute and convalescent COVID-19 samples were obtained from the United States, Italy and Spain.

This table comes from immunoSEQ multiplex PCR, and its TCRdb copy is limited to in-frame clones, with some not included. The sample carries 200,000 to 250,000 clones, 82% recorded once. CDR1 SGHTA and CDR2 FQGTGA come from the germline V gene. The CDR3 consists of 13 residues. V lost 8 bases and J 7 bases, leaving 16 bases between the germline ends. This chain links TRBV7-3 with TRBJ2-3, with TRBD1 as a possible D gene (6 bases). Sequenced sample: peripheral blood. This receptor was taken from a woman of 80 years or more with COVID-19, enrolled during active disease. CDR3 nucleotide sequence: TGTGCCAGCCAGGGGCTTGGTGATCATACGCAGTATTTT. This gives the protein CASQGLGDHTQYF.